A single sample gave rise to the 17 T cell receptor beta chains below, sequenced in a study of cytomegalovirus exposure and HLA in healthy donors. PCR was performed using 60 Vbeta and 13 Jbeta primers. Only in-frame clones appear in the TCRdb table, and some are missing; sequencing was by immunoSEQ multiplex PCR. The profile covers over 150,000 clones, with approximately 84% appearing a single time and 4.8% taken by the ten largest. The specimen sequenced was PBMCs. The receptors come from a man younger than 35 in good health and CMV-seronegative.

The sample holds one count of this clone. The chain has TRBV5-1 and TRBJ2-1, with D tentatively TRBD1 (5 bases). Germline V gives CDR1 SGHRS, CDR2 YFSETQ. V was trimmed by 0 bases and J by 9 bases, leaving 10 bases between them. The CDR3 extends over 13 amino acids. CDR3 protein: CASSLGTGGEQFF. In DNA form, the CDR3 reads TGCGCCAGCAGCTTGGGAACAGGTGGTGAGCAGTTCTTC.

The chain uses TRBV20-1 and TRBJ2-1; D is uncertain. Germline assignment: CDR1 DFQATT and CDR2 SNEGSKA (reference sequence). Trimming cost V 3 bases and J 8 bases, with 8 bases left between them. The CDR3 sequence is 11 residues long. This chain's CDR3 is CSASSIYEQFF. Here the CDR3 DNA reads TGCAGTGCTAGTAGCATTTATGAGCAGTTCTTC.

The chain is built from TRBV27 and TRBJ2-1; TRBD2 aligns across 16 bases. The length of the CDR3 is 21 residues. The J segment lost 7 bases and the V segment lost 8 bases, leaving 23 bases of the junction unmatched. Germline values: CDR1 MNHEY, CDR2 SMNVEV (reference sequence). The DNA for the CDR3 is TGTGCCAGCCGACCTCCTCGGCAGGGACTAGCGGGAGGGCCGGGGGGGAATGAGCAGTTCTTC. This encodes CASRPPRQGLAGGPGGNEQFF.

The rearrangement uses TRBV5-1 and TRBJ1-2; D is unclear. The CDR3 spans 13 residues. CDR1 is SGHRS and CDR2 is YFSETQ in the germline V gene. Trimming removed 0 bases at V and 8 bases at J, with 11 bases between. The CDR3 DNA reads TGCGCCAGCAGCTTGGCCGGGGTGAGCGGCTACACCTTC. This gives the protein CASSLAGVSGYTF. The full variable domain, in which reference TRBV5-1 and TRBJ1-2 provide the parts outside the CDR3, is KAGVTQTPRYLIKTRGQQVTLSCSPISGHRSVSWYQQTPGQGLQFLFEYFSETQRNKGNFPGRFSGRQFSNSRSEMNVSTLELGDSALYLCASSLAGVSGYTFGSGTRLTVV.

This sequence joins TRBV6-5 and TRBJ1-1; 9 bases align to TRBD1. This CDR3 is 15 amino acids long. Germline V gene data show CDR1 as MNHEY and CDR2 as SVGAGI. V was pared by 4 bases and J by 1 base, with 4 bases of the junction left unmatched. The CDR3 DNA reads TGTGCCAGCAGTTCGGACAGGGGCCGGAACACTGAAGCTTTCTTT. Its translation is CASSSDRGRNTEAFF.

This clone was counted a single time. The rearrangement uses TRBV28 and TRBJ2-7; D is uncertain. Germline CDR1 is MDHEN and CDR2 is SYDVKM. The length of the CDR3 is 13 residues. Trimming removed 8 bases from V and 5 bases from J, with 16 bases in between. The CDR3 spells CASATYSTNEQYF. The DNA for the CDR3 is TGTGCCAGCGCCACCTACTCAACCAACGAGCAGTACTTC.

The chain carries TRBV27 and TRBJ1-5, with a possible D match to TRBD1 (6 bases). The CDR3 is 13 residues long. Germline V gene data show CDR1 as MNHEY and CDR2 as SMNVEV (reference sequence). V was shortened by 4 bases and J by 6 bases, with 10 bases between the two germline ends. The CDR3 nucleotides read TGTGCCAGCAGTTATGGGGGCTCTCAGCCCCAGCATTTT. This translates into CASSYGGSQPQHF.

The V call is TRBV13, the J call TRBJ1-5, with TRBD1 matching over 8 bases. The CDR3 length is 15 residues. Germline V gene data show CDR1 as PRHDT and CDR2 as FYEKMQ (reference sequence). The V segment lost 3 bases and the J segment 4 bases; nucleotides outside the gene matches: 5. CDR3 region: CASSFGQGRNQPQHF. In DNA, the CDR3 is TGTGCCAGCAGCTTCGGACAGGGTCGGAATCAGCCCCAGCATTTT. Filled out from reference TRBV13 and TRBJ1-5, the complete variable domain reads AAGVIQSPRHLIKEKRETATLKCYPIPRHDTVYWYQQGPGQDPQFLISFYEKMQSDKGSIPDRFSAQQFSDYHSELNMSSLELGDSALYFCASSFGQGRNQPQHFGDGTRLSIL.

The genes are TRBV15 and TRBJ2-7, with D maybe TRBD2 (5 bases). This CDR3 is built from 16 residues. V was pared by 3 bases and J by 3 bases, with 18 bases between. Germline V CDR1 and CDR2: LNHNV, YYDKDF (reference sequence). This CDR3 reads CATSRQEGGERYEQYF. In nucleotides, the CDR3 is TGTGCCACCAGCAGGCAGGAAGGAGGTGAGCGCTACGAGCAGTACTTC.

This clone was detected only a few times. V usage is TRBV5-8 and J usage is TRBJ1-4; 7 nucleotides align to TRBD1. CDR1 is SGHTS, CDR2 YDEGEE, per germline. This CDR3 comprises 17 residues. V was pared by 2 bases and J by 7 bases, with 14 bases of the junction left unmatched. CDR3 DNA sequence: TGTGCCAGCAGCTTCCGACGTACAGGGGCCAAGAGTGAAAAACTGTTTTTT. Protein: CASSFRRTGAKSEKLFF. The full variable domain, completed using reference TRBV5-8 and TRBJ1-4, is EAGVTQSPTHLIKTRGQQATLRCSPISGHTSVYWYQQALGLGLQFLLWYDEGEERNRGNFPPRFSGRQFPNYSSELNVNALELEDSALYLCASSFRRTGAKSEKLFFGSGTQLSVL.

The V gene is TRBV12-5, the J gene TRBJ1-6, with D perhaps TRBD1 (6 bases). The CDR3 runs to 15 residues. The V end lost 7 bases, the J end lost 9 bases, and 19 bases lay between the germline ends. The germline CDR1 and CDR2 sequences are LGHNT and FRNRAP. The CDR3 here is CASALDSTFGSPLHF. As DNA, the CDR3 is TGTGCTAGTGCCCTGGACAGTACGTTCGGTTCACCCCTCCACTTT.

This chain connects TRBV7-9 to TRBJ2-2; D is perhaps TRBD2 (5 bases). This CDR3 contains 13 residues. Trimming shortened V by 7 bases and J by 3 bases, and 9 bases separated the two germline ends. Per germline, CDR1 SEHNR and CDR2 FQNEAQ (reference sequence). The DNA for the CDR3 is TGTGCCAGCATTGTGCGGGACACCGGGGAGCTGTTTTTT. Its protein product is CASIVRDTGELFF.

This clone turned up a few times. The rearrangement uses TRBV9 and TRBJ1-4; TRBD1 aligns across 7 bases. V trimming: 3 bases; J trimming: 5 bases; junction bases outside the gene matches: 1. Germline lookup yields CDR1 SGDLS and CDR2 YYNGEE. The CDR3 totals 13 residues. DNA for the CDR3: TGTGCCAGCAGCGCGGGACAGAATGAAAAACTGTTTTTT. Protein sequence: CASSAGQNEKLFF.

The V gene is TRBV10-1, the J gene TRBJ1-4; 10 nucleotides line up with TRBD1. V dropped 7 bases and J dropped 2; count of bases not matched to a gene: 19. Per germline, CDR1 WNHNN and CDR2 SYGVQD (reference sequence). The CDR3 runs 20 residues. The CDR3 nucleotides read TGCGCCAGCACCTTTTTCGCTGACAGGGGGCTCAAGTTTACTAATGAAAAACTGTTTTTT. Its protein is CASTFFADRGLKFTNEKLFF.

This clone was picked up a small number of times. The V gene is TRBV5-6, the J gene TRBJ2-1; the D gene is possibly TRBD1 (6 bases). V dropped 4 bases and J dropped 4 bases, with 12 bases sitting between them. The CDR3 has 14 residues. Germline assignment: CDR1 SGHDT and CDR2 YYEEEE. This CDR3 is CASSTWTAYNEQFF. The CDR3 DNA follows: TGTGCCAGCAGCACCTGGACAGCTTACAATGAGCAGTTCTTC.

The sample holds a few counts of this clone. The rearrangement uses TRBV4-3 and TRBJ2-7; D might be TRBD2 (5 bases). Trimming shortened V by 0 bases and J by 2 bases, and 14 bases separated the two germline ends. Germline CDR1 reads LGHNA; CDR2 reads YSLEER. This CDR3 is 16 amino acids long. CDR3 region: CASSQDSRTRTYEQYF. In nucleotides, the CDR3 is TGCGCCAGCAGCCAAGATTCAAGGACTCGTACCTACGAGCAGTACTTC.

The V and J genes are TRBV19 and TRBJ1-2; 8 positions agree with TRBD1. V gave up 3 bases and J gave up 8 bases; unmatched junction bases: 11. The CDR3 has 15 residues. In germline, CDR1 is LNHDA, CDR2 SQIVND (reference sequence). The CDR3 region is CASSISSGGLKGYTF. The CDR3 DNA reads TGTGCCAGTAGTATCTCATCAGGGGGCTTGAAAGGCTACACCTTC.